These T cell receptor beta chains were read from a single sample in a study of Ad26.COV2.S vaccination and SARS-CoV-2 variants. The repertoire was sequenced with immunoSEQ multiplex PCR; TCRdb's copy has only in-frame clones and lacks some. This table has 440,000 or so clones, less than 95% appearing once. The starting material was peripheral blood, obtained in a trial of Ad26.COV2.S vaccine versus placebo. All receptors derive from a person between 18 and 59 years old who received the Ad26.COV2.S COVID-19 vaccine or a placebo. Both conserved end residues are part of each CDR3. The order of the fields is clone size, J gene, D gene, V gene, CDR3 DNA, CDR3 protein. The D gene is left open where the match is weak. Not all rows give a size; the values are once, few, many and, for expanded clones, a class.

NA | TRBJ1-2 | TRBD1 | TRBV5-1 | TGCGCCAGCAGCCTAGGGACAGGGAGCTATGGCTACACCTTC | CASSLGTGSYGYTF
few | TRBJ2-1 | TRBD2 | TRBV14 | TGTGCCAGCAGCCAAGGAGGACTAGCGGGAAAGTTCTTC | CASSQGGLAGKFF
NA | TRBJ2-7 | NA | TRBV9 | TGTGCCAGCAGCGGCCCGGGACAAAGCTCCTACGAGCAGTACTTC | CASSGPGQSSYEQYF
NA | TRBJ1-2 | NA | TRBV28 | TGTGCCAGCAGTGAAGACAGCGGTGGCTACACCTTC | CASSEDSGGYTF
few | TRBJ1-6 | TRBD1 | TRBV6-1 | TGTGCCAGCAGTGACGGAACGGGACAGAATAATTCACCCCTCCACTTT | CASSDGTGQNNSPLHF
NA | TRBJ2-5 | NA | TRBV28 | TGTGCCAGCAGTTCCCTCCCGGGGGCCGAAGAGACCCAGTACTTC | CASSSLPGAEETQYF
NA | TRBJ2-5 | TRBD2 | TRBV11-2 | TGTGCCAGCAGCTCCTTAGCGGGAGGGCCGGGGGAGACCCAGTACTTC | CASSSLAGGPGETQYF
NA | TRBJ2-3 | TRBD2 | TRBV18 | TGTGCCAGCTCACCACCCGCGGGGGGCACAGATACGCAGTATTTT | CASSPPAGGTDTQYF
NA | TRBJ2-3 | TRBD2 | TRBV10-3 | TGTGCCATCAGCCCGGGACTAGCGTCAATACGCACAGATACGCAGTATTTT | CAISPGLASIRTDTQYF
NA | TRBJ2-7 | NA | TRBV6-5 | TGTGCCAGCAGGTGGGGGGTGAGCTCCTACGAGCAGTACTTC | CASRWGVSSYEQYF
NA | TRBJ1-2 | TRBD1 | TRBV29-1 | TGCAGCGTTGAAGTGGACAGGGTCTATGGCTACACCTTC | CSVEVDRVYGYTF
once | TRBJ2-3 | TRBD2 | TRBV28 | TGTGCCAGCAGTTTCCTAGCGGGCACAGATACGCAGTATTTT | CASSFLAGTDTQYF
NA | TRBJ2-5 | NA | TRBV20-1 | TGCAGTGCTAGTCAGTATCAAGAGACCCAGTACTTC | CSASQYQETQYF
NA | TRBJ1-2 | TRBD1 | TRBV19 | TGTGCCAGTAGACAGGGGGGAAACTATGGCTACACCTTC | CASRQGGNYGYTF
NA | TRBJ2-1 | TRBD2 | TRBV15 | TGTGCCACCAGCTCCGAACGGGTTAGCGGGAGACAGTTCTTC | CATSSERVSGRQFF
NA | TRBJ2-2 | NA | TRBV28 | TGTGCCAGCACGCGCGGAACCGGGGAGCTGTTTTTT | CASTRGTGELFF
NA | TRBJ2-1 | TRBD1 | TRBV5-6 | TGTGCCAGCAGCCCGACAGGGGGCGAAAATGAGCAGTTCTTC | CASSPTGGENEQFF
NA | TRBJ2-2 | NA | TRBV4-3 | TGCGCCAGCAGCCAGCGACAGAGGACCGGGGAGCTGTTTTTT | CASSQRQRTGELFF
NA | TRBJ2-7 | TRBD2 | TRBV27 | TGTGCCAGCAGTCCTAGCGGGATCAACTACGAGCAGTACTTC | CASSPSGINYEQYF
NA | TRBJ2-3 | TRBD1 | TRBV6-5 | TGTGCCACGGGACAGGGTTCAGATACGCAGTATTTT | CATGQGSDTQYF
once | TRBJ1-3 | NA | TRBV21-1 | TGTGCCAGCAGCAAAGTGCACAGGGGGGCTTCGGGCCTCCAGACTGGAAACACCATATATTTT | CASSKVHRGASGLQTGNTIYF
NA | TRBJ1-2 | NA | TRBV24-1 | TGTGCCACCAGTGATTTTGGGGTGCATGGCTACACCTTC | CATSDFGVHGYTF
NA | TRBJ1-1 | NA | TRBV19 | TGTGCCAGTCTCAGGTACACTGAAGCTTTCTTT | CASLRYTEAFF
NA | TRBJ2-1 | NA | TRBV27 | TGTGCCAGCAGTTTTTCGTGGCCGCCTACAACCGAGCAGTTCTTC | CASSFSWPPTTEQFF
NA | TRBJ2-5 | NA | TRBV20-1 | TGCAGTGCTAGTTTGCGGGGAGAGACCCAGTACTTC | CSASLRGETQYF
NA | TRBJ1-1 | NA | TRBV10-2 | TGCGCCAGCAGGAGGCAGATGAACACTGAAGCTTTCTTT | CASRRQMNTEAFF
NA | TRBJ1-4 | NA | TRBV3-1/TRBV3-2 | TGTGCCAGCAGCAAAACCCGCCCGGGGTGGAGGGGAAATGAAAAACTGTTTTTT | CASSKTRPGWRGNEKLFF
NA | TRBJ1-1 | NA | TRBV6-1 | TGTGCCAGCAGTGACACCCTTGGCACTGAAGCTTTCTTT | CASSDTLGTEAFF
NA | TRBJ2-3 | TRBD2 | TRBV5-6 | TGTGCCAGCAGCTTCCTGACTAGCGGGAGGGTGGATACGCAGTATTTT | CASSFLTSGRVDTQYF
NA | TRBJ2-1 | NA | TRBV7-7 | TGTGCTAGCAGCTCAGCGAGCGCGGGCGGTTACAATGAGCAGTTCTTC | CASSSASAGGYNEQFF
NA | TRBJ2-4 | TRBD1 | TRBV11-1 | TGTGCCAGCAGCTTCCGGACAGGGGGCTGGAACATTCAGTACTTC | CASSFRTGGWNIQYF
NA | TRBJ2-3 | TRBD2 | TRBV11-2 | TGTGCCAGCAGCTTAGTCGCTAGCGGGAGCCCGCAGTATTTT | CASSLVASGSPQYF
NA | TRBJ2-7 | TRBD1 | TRBV27 | TGTGCCAGCAGTGCCCCGGGACAGGGGGAGTACGAGCAGTACTTC | CASSAPGQGEYEQYF
once | TRBJ2-1 | TRBD2 | TRBV18 | TGTGCCAGCTCACCACCAGGACTAGCGGAGGGCTACTACAATGAGCAGTTCTTC | CASSPPGLAEGYYNEQFF
NA | TRBJ1-4 | NA | TRBV7-9 | TGTGCCAGCAGCGTATCAGAGGGGGTGCTGTTTTTT | CASSVSEGVLFF
NA | TRBJ1-2 | TRBD1 | TRBV6-4 | TGTGCCAGCAGTGACAACAGGGGGCTTCCCTATGGCTACACCTTC | CASSDNRGLPYGYTF
NA | TRBJ1-6 | NA | TRBV2 | TGTGCCAGCAGGGCTAGGGGTTATTCACCCCTCCACTTT | CASRARGYSPLHF
NA | TRBJ2-3 | NA | TRBV3-1/TRBV3-2 | TGTGCCAGCAGCCAAGATGGGGCTGTACCACCCACAGATACGCAGTATTTT | CASSQDGAVPPTDTQYF
once | TRBJ2-7 | NA | TRBV7-9 | TGTGCCAGCAGCTTATCCTACAGCTACGAGCAGTACTTC | CASSLSYSYEQYF
NA | TRBJ2-7 | TRBD1 | TRBV6-5 | TGTGCCAGCAGTTACGCAGGGGGCACTACTTGGGAGCAGTACTTC | CASSYAGGTTWEQYF
NA | TRBJ2-7 | TRBD1 | TRBV9 | TGTGCCAGCAGCGTTCGGACAGGGGGCCACGAGCAGTACTTC | CASSVRTGGHEQYF
NA | TRBJ1-4 | NA | TRBV4-3 | TGCGCCAGCAGCCCACATTCGGTTAATGAAAAACTGTTTTTT | CASSPHSVNEKLFF
NA | TRBJ2-1 | TRBD1 | TRBV19 | TGTGCCAGTAGTATGCGGAGGACAGGGAAAAATGAGCAGTTCTTC | CASSMRRTGKNEQFF
NA | TRBJ2-5 | NA | TRBV3-1/TRBV3-2 | TGTGCCAGCAGTCACTGGAAGGAGGAGACCCAGTACTTC | CASSHWKEETQYF
NA | TRBJ2-2 | NA | TRBV7-2 | TGTGCCAGCAGCGGCGAAATTATTACCGGGGAGCTGTTTTTT | CASSGEIITGELFF
NA | TRBJ1-4 | NA | TRBV7-9 | TGTGCCAGCAGCTTCGGTAATGAAAAACTGTTTTTT | CASSFGNEKLFF
NA | TRBJ2-7 | NA | TRBV23-1 | TGCGCCAGCAGTCATACGGTTCGTGGGAGGCCCCTATCCGGGCAGTACTTC | CASSHTVRGRPLSGQYF
NA | TRBJ1-1 | TRBD1 | TRBV11-2 | TGTGCCAGCAGAACCCAGGGGGCGGCAGCTTTCTTT | CASRTQGAAAFF
NA | TRBJ2-7 | NA | TRBV7-7 | TGTGCTAGCAGCTTAGGAGGGGTCGACGACGAGCAGTACTTC | CASSLGGVDDEQYF
once | TRBJ2-7 | TRBD1 | TRBV28 | TGTGCCAGCAGTTTATCCATCGGACAGGGGCGATACGAGCAGTACTTC | CASSLSIGQGRYEQYF
once | TRBJ2-7 | NA | TRBV28 | TGTGCCAGCCACGGACTTGGCTCATACGAGCAGTACTTC | CASHGLGSYEQYF
NA | TRBJ2-3 | NA | TRBV5-5 | TGTGCCAGCAGCTTGACTACAAACACAGATACGCAGTATTTT | CASSLTTNTDTQYF
once | TRBJ2-7 | NA | TRBV7-8 | TGTGCCAGCAGCTTCGGGACCGCCTACGAGCAGTACTTC | CASSFGTAYEQYF
NA | TRBJ2-7 | NA | TRBV5-6 | TGTGCCAGCAGCCCAGACGGCGGACTACCCAACTACGAGCAGTACTTC | CASSPDGGLPNYEQYF
NA | TRBJ2-1 | NA | TRBV6-5 | TGTGCCAGCAGTTCCGAACCAATTGGTTCAAACAATGAGCAGTTCTTC | CASSSEPIGSNNEQFF
NA | TRBJ2-3 | TRBD2 | TRBV5-4 | TGTGCCAGCAGCCGGGGACTAGCGGGAGGGCCCGGCACAGATACGCAGTATTTT | CASSRGLAGGPGTDTQYF
NA | TRBJ1-1 | TRBD1 | TRBV19 | TGTGCCAGTAGTACCCGGACAGGCGGGGGCACTGAAGCTTTCTTT | CASSTRTGGGTEAFF